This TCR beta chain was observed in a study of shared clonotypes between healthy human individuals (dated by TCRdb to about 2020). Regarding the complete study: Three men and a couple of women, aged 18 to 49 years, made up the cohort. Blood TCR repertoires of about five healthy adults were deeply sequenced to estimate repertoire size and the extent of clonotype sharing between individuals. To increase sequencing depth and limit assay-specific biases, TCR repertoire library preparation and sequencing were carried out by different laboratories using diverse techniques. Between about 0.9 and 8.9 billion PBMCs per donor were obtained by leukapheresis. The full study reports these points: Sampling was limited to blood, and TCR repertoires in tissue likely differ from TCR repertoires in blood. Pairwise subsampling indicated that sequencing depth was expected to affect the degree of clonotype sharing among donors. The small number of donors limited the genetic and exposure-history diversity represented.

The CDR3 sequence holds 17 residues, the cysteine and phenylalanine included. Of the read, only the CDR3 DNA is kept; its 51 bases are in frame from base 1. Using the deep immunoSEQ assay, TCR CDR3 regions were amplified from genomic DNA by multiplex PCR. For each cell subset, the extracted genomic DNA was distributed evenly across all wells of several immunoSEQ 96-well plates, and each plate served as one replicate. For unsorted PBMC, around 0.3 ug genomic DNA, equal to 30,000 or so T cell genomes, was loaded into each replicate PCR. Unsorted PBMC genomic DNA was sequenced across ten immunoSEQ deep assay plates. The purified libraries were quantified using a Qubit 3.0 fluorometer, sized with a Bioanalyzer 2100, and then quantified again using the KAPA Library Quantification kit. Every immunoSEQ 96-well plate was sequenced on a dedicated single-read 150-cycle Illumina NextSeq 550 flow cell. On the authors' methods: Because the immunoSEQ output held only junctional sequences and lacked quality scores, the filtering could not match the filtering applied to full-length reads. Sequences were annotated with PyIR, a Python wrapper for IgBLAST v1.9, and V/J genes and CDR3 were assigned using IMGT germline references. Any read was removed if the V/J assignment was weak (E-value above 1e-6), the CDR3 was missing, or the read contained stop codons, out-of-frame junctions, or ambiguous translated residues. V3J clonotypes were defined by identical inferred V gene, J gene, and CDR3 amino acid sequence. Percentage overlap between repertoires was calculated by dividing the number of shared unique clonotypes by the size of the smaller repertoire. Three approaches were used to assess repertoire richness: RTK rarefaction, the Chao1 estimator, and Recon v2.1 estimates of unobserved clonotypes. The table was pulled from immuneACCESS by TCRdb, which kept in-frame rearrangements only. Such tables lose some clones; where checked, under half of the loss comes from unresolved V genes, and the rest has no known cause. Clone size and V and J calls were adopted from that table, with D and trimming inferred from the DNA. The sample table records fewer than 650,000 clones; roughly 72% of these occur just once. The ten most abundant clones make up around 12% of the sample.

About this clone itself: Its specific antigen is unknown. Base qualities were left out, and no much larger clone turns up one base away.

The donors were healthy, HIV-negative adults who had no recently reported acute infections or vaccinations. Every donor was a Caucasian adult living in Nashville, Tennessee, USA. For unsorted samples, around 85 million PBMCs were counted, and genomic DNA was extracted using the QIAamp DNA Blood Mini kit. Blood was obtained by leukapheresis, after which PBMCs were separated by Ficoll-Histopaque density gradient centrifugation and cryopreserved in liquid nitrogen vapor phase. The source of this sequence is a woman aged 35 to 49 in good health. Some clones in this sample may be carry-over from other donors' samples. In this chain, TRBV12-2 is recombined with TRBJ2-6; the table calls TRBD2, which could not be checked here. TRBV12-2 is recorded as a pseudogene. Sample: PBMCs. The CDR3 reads CAVAGFATQSRANVLTF. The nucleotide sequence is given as TGTGCAGTCGCGGGCTTCGCCACACAAAGTCGGGCCAACGTCCTGACTTTC.